The clone carrying this TCR beta chain was observed many times. Antigen: not known. This entry is derived from a study of shared clonotypes between healthy human individuals. The wider study: Per donor, CD8 memory used one plate, CD8 naive used two, CD4 memory used three and CD4 naive used three. Study results and caveats: Larger estimated richness was generally recorded for naive subsets relative to memory subsets. Generation probabilities were higher for clonotypes shared across all four sorted-subset donors than for unshared ones. Sequencing depth was predicted to influence how clonotypes are shared among donors.

Per the germline V gene, CDR1 is MNHEY and CDR2 is SVGAGI. The ends lost 8 bases at V and 5 bases at J; junction bases unmatched: 9. The CDR3 sequence is 15 residues long. Assay used: immunoSEQ multiplex PCR; TCRdb lists only in-frame clones, some missing. The table includes about 710,000 clones, just under 75% detected once. Sample: memory CD4+ T cells sorted from blood. Documented subset: CD45RA-negative fraction. The chain is built from TRBV6-5 and TRBJ2-1, with 10 bases aligning to TRBD2. This sequence originates from a woman in her twenties or thirties in good health. The DNA for the CDR3 is TGTGCCAGCCCCCCCGGGACTAGCGTAGACAATGAGCAGTTCTTC. Translation: CASPPGTSVDNEQFF.